The 29 T cell receptor beta chains presented below share a single source sample, sequenced in a study of shared clonotypes between healthy human individuals. Sequencing used immunoSEQ multiplex PCR; TCRdb keeps in-frame clones, though not all of them. The sample gives about 110,000 clones, around 68% of which show up once; roughly 22% is in the top ten. Sample: memory CD8+ T cells sorted from blood. Subset: CD45RO+ cells pooled with CCR7-negative TemRA cells. Receptors were obtained from a woman in her 30s in good health.

This clone was counted at least ten times. The same CDR3 arises from other DNA sequences in this sample as well. The chain combines TRBV29-1 with TRBJ2-7; D may match TRBD1 or TRBD2 (6 bases each). Germline-derived CDR1 and CDR2 are SQVTM and ANQGSEA. Trimming removed 4 bases at V and 6 bases at J, with 16 bases between. The CDR3 runs to 13 residues. Here the CDR3 DNA reads TGCAGCGTTGGGTCGGGAGAAGGGGGCGAGCAGTACTTC. It is translated as CSVGSGEGGEQYF.

For this clone: A read error may produce the germline difference seen at one junction end. V gene TRBV15 combines with J gene TRBJ1-5; TRBD1 might be the D (6 bases). In germline, CDR1 is LNHNV, CDR2 YYDKDF (reference sequence). The CDR3 consists of 15 residues. CDR3 amino acids: CATSREGGRNQPQHF. The CDR3 nucleotides are TGTGCCACCAGCCGAGAGGGGGGCCGGAATCAGCCCCAGCATTTT.

The chain uses TRBV28 and TRBJ2-5, with 7 bases fitting TRBD1. The CDR3 covers 16 residues. CDR1 is MDHEN, CDR2 SYDVKM, per germline. With 5 bases clipped from V and 2 bases from J, the junction kept 11 bases outside the gene matches. DNA for the CDR3: TGTGCCAGCAGTCTTCCCGGGACAGCCAGACAAGAGACCCAGTACTTC. Protein product: CASSLPGTARQETQYF.

V gene TRBV9 combines with J gene TRBJ1-5; D is unresolved. The CDR3 loop spans 18 amino acids. Trimming removed 0 bases at V and 0 bases at J, with 16 bases between. Germline V CDR1 and CDR2: SGDLS, YYNGEE. Here the CDR3 DNA reads TGTGCCAGCAGCGTAGAGGCGTTTCGCGGAGTTAGCAATCAGCCCCAGCATTTT. Its translation: CASSVEAFRGVSNQPQHF.

The chain employs TRBV6-5 and TRBJ2-2; D may correspond to TRBD1 or TRBD2 (6 bases each). The V end lost 4 bases, the J end lost 3 bases, and 9 bases lay between the germline ends. The CDR3 has 14 residues. Per germline, CDR1 MNHEY and CDR2 SVGAGI. CDR3 sequence reads: CASSFRGHTGELFF. DNA of the CDR3: TGTGCCAGCAGTTTTCGGGGGCACACCGGGGAGCTGTTTTTT.

This clone was observed a single time. The chain employs TRBV19 and TRBJ2-1; 11 bases are shared with TRBD2. After removal of 7 bases from V and 5 bases from J, the junction contained 10 bases not matched to a gene. The CDR3 extends over 16 amino acids. From germline, CDR1 is LNHDA and CDR2 SQIVND (reference sequence). In DNA form, the CDR3 reads TGTGCCAGTATGGGAGGGGGACTAGCGGCTGACAATGAGCAGTTCTTC. This sequence encodes CASMGGGLAADNEQFF.

A remark on this clone: This CDR3 is also generated by other DNA sequences in the sample. The chain has TRBV5-6 and TRBJ1-5; D not certain. This CDR3 comprises 14 residues. Trimming removed 1 base from V and 0 bases from J, with 5 bases in between. Germline-derived CDR1 and CDR2 are SGHDT and YYEEEE. The CDR3 nucleotides read TGTGCCAGCAGCTTGCGATATAGCAATCAGCCCCAGCATTTT. As protein: CASSLRYSNQPQHF.

This clone was found a few times. The V gene is TRBV11-1, the J gene TRBJ1-1; D uncertain. CDR1 is SGHAT, CDR2 FQDESV, per germline (reference sequence). Trimming shortened V by 3 bases and J by 4 bases, and 3 bases separated the two germline ends. CDR3 size: 11 residues. The chain's CDR3 is CASSFSTEAFF. The CDR3, as DNA: TGTGCCAGCAGCTTCTCCACTGAAGCTTTCTTT.

This chain uses TRBV30 with TRBJ2-5; TRBD2 agrees at 12 bases. Judging by the DNA end, TRBJ2-7 fits better; the J call may be wrong. The CDR3 has 15 amino acids. Germline assignment: CDR1 GTSNPN and CDR2 SVGIG (reference sequence). The CDR3 spells CAWSGRLAGVYEQYF. For the CDR3, the DNA is TGTGCCTGGAGTGGAAGACTAGCGGGAGTTTACGAGCAGTACTTC.

This clone has more than one count but fewer than ten. The rearrangement uses TRBV7-9 and TRBJ2-7, with 7 bases matching TRBD2. The CDR3 is 14 amino acids. The germline V gene encodes CDR1 SEHNR and CDR2 FQNEAQ (reference sequence). Trimming removed 5 bases from V and 3 bases from J; junction bases left unmatched: 7. CDR3 region: CASSPGTTHYEQYF. DNA for the CDR3: TGTGCCAGCAGCCCCGGGACTACACACTACGAGCAGTACTTC.

The gene calls are TRBV6-6 and TRBJ2-1; D gene unclear. Trimming cost V 7 bases and J 6 bases, with 19 bases left between them. The CDR3 spans 15 residues. Germline loops: CDR1 MNHNY, CDR2 SVGAGI (reference sequence). Here the CDR3 reads CASTSSLFGINEQFF. The CDR3 coding sequence is TGTGCCAGCACAAGTAGTCTTTTCGGTATCAATGAGCAGTTCTTC.

This clone was found a few times. This chain links TRBV11-2 with TRBJ2-7; D is undetermined. CDR3 length: 13 residues. Trimming left V 0 bases short and J 6 bases short, with 9 bases between. Germline loops: CDR1 SGHAT, CDR2 FQNNGV. The CDR3 is CASSLDLGSEQYF. CDR3 DNA sequence: TGTGCCAGCAGCTTAGATCTGGGGTCCGAGCAGTACTTC.

The rearrangement links TRBV7-8 to TRBJ1-1, with no clear D. The CDR3 is made up of 12 amino acids. Germline V gene sequence: CDR1 SGHVS, CDR2 FQNEAQ. The V end lost 1 base, the J end lost 5 bases, and 5 bases lay between the germline ends. CDR3 bases: TGTGCCAGCAGCTTAGGGAGGACTGAAGCTTTCTTT. Amino acid sequence: CASSLGRTEAFF.

This clone was detected only a few times. It may be a read error: a sequence one base away is much more abundant. Additional DNA sequences in this sample encode the identical CDR3. This chain links TRBV7-9 with TRBJ2-1, with D tentatively TRBD1 or TRBD2 (5 bases each). The CDR3 is made up of 16 amino acids. Trimming took 5 bases from V and 0 from J, leaving 14 bases between them. Germline CDR1 reads SEHNR; CDR2 reads FQNEAQ (reference sequence). CDR3 region: CASSPRGGSSYNEQFF. In DNA, the CDR3 is TGTGCCAGCAGCCCCCGGGGCGGTAGCTCCTACAATGAGCAGTTCTTC.

V usage is TRBV28 and J usage is TRBJ2-1; D not resolved. The CDR3 runs to 13 residues. V was cut by 2 bases and J by 5 bases, with 7 bases left in between. Germline CDR1 MDHEN, CDR2 SYDVKM. CDR3 nucleotide sequence: TGTGCCAGCAGTTTAGGCAGACACAATGAGCAGTTCTTC. Translating gives CASSLGRHNEQFF. Drawing the rest from reference TRBV28 and TRBJ2-1, the complete variable domain is DVKVTQSSRYLVKRTGEKVFLECVQDMDHENMFWYRQDPGLGLRLIYFSYDVKMKEKGDIPEGYSVSREKKERFSLILESASTNQTSMYLCASSLGRHNEQFFGPGTRLTVL.

This chain connects TRBV28 to TRBJ2-7, with a weak D call TRBD1 (5 bases). Trimming left V 7 bases short and J 2 bases short, with 18 bases between. CDR3 length: 15 residues. CDR1 and CDR2 (germline): MDHEN, SYDVKM. The CDR3 DNA follows: TGTGCCAGCACCCCCGCGCTCAGGGTAACCTACGAGCAGTACTTC. This gives the protein CASTPALRVTYEQYF.

The chain couples TRBV4-1 to TRBJ1-4, with TRBD1 as a possible D gene (5 bases). CDR1 MGHRA and CDR2 YSYEKL come from the germline V gene. Trimming removed 1 base from V and 1 base from J, with 13 bases in between. This CDR3 is built from 17 residues. The CDR3 nucleotides read TGCGCCAGCAGCCAAGCAGGGTGGCGTCGAACTAATGAAAAACTGTTTTTT. This sequence encodes CASSQAGWRRTNEKLFF.

J is TRBJ1-3 and V is TRBV28; a weak D match, TRBD1 (6 bases). The ends were cut back, 6 bases at V and 2 bases at J, with 11 bases in the middle. CDR1 MDHEN and CDR2 SYDVKM come from the germline V gene. The CDR3 has 14 residues. Here the CDR3 DNA reads TGTGCCAGCAGATTCGGGGGCGCTGGAAACACCATATATTTT. This encodes CASRFGGAGNTIYF.

This clone was seen only a few times. The chain's CDR3 is CASTISPASGSGEQYF. For the CDR3, the DNA is TGTGCCAGCACCATCTCCCCCGCTAGCGGGAGTGGCGAGCAGTACTTC. The chain is built from TRBV7-9 and TRBJ2-7; TRBD2 agrees at 10 bases. V dropped 7 bases and J dropped 6; count of bases not matched to a gene: 15. The CDR3 length is 16 residues. Germline assignment: CDR1 SEHNR and CDR2 FQNEAQ (reference sequence).

This clone came up once. The V call is TRBV19, the J call TRBJ2-7; 9 nucleotides align to TRBD1. Trimming at V came to 3 bases and at J to 2 bases, leaving 2 bases not matched to a gene. CDR1 and CDR2 from the germline V gene are LNHDA and SQIVND (reference sequence). The CDR3 has 14 amino acids. CDR3 loop: CASSMGTGPYEQYF. CDR3 sequence (DNA): TGTGCCAGTAGTATGGGGACAGGGCCCTACGAGCAGTACTTC.

This clone was seen many times. The chain links TRBV6-1 to TRBJ2-3; 11 bases map to TRBD2. From germline, CDR1 is MNHNS and CDR2 SASEGT. V trimming: 2 bases; J trimming: 4 bases; junction bases outside the gene matches: 2. This CDR3 contains 15 residues. The chain's CDR3 is CASSETSGRADTQYF. The CDR3 DNA follows: TGTGCCAGCAGTGAAACTAGCGGGAGAGCAGATACGCAGTATTTT.

This clone was detected only a few times. The chain uses TRBV29-1 and TRBJ1-1; D not resolved. Trimming cost V 0 bases and J 0 bases, with 5 bases left between them. Germline CDR1 reads SQVTM; CDR2 reads ANQGSEA. The CDR3 runs 13 residues. CDR3 DNA: TGCAGCGTTGAAGATCTTATGAACACTGAAGCTTTCTTT. Protein product: CSVEDLMNTEAFF.

The chain has TRBV19 and TRBJ2-1, with a possible D match to TRBD2 (6 bases). The CDR3 totals 15 residues. V lost 3 bases and J lost 2, with 11 bases in between. Germline V gives CDR1 LNHDA, CDR2 SQIVND (reference sequence). The DNA for the CDR3 is TGTGCCAGTAGTATGTTCGCGGGGACCTACAATGAGCAGTTCTTC. Translation gives CASSMFAGTYNEQFF.

This clone occurred a few times. J is TRBJ2-1 and V is TRBV7-8; no clear D. Germline values: CDR1 SGHVS, CDR2 FQNEAQ. Trimming took off 1 base at V and 7 bases at J, with 5 bases between the two ends. The CDR3 is 12 amino acids. This CDR3 reads CASSLVLNEQFF. The CDR3 DNA sequence: TGTGCCAGCAGCTTAGTGCTTAATGAGCAGTTCTTC.

The V and J genes are TRBV5-1 and TRBJ2-7, with 9 bases fitting TRBD1. The CDR3 totals 14 residues. CDR1 SGHRS and CDR2 YFSETQ come from the germline V gene. Trimming at V came to 3 bases and at J to 2 bases, leaving 3 bases not matched to a gene. The CDR3 is CASSWGTGPYEQYF. CDR3 DNA sequence: TGCGCCAGCAGCTGGGGGACAGGGCCCTACGAGCAGTACTTC.

V gene TRBV5-1 combines with J gene TRBJ1-1; perhaps TRBD1 as D (6 bases). Trimming took off 4 bases at V and 2 bases at J, with 12 bases between the two ends. This CDR3 is built from 14 residues. Germline V gives CDR1 SGHRS, CDR2 YFSETQ. The CDR3 sequence is CASSQQGVNTEAFF. For the CDR3, the DNA is TGCGCCAGCAGCCAACAGGGTGTAAACACTGAAGCTTTCTTT.

The chain links TRBV27 to TRBJ2-5; D remains unclear. The J call may be in error: the DNA end matches TRBJ2-7 better. This CDR3 region has 12 residues. Germline V gives CDR1 MNHEY, CDR2 SMNVEV (reference sequence). The CDR3 region has the DNA TGTGCCAGCAGAGGAGATTCCTACGAGCAGTACTTC. Translating gives CASRGDSYEQYF.

V gene TRBV10-3 combines with J gene TRBJ2-7, with D perhaps TRBD1 (6 bases). This CDR3 is built from 14 residues. Germline CDR1 reads ENHRY; CDR2 reads SYGVKD. V gave up 6 bases and J gave up 6 bases, with 18 bases separating them. CDR3 nucleotides: TGTGCCATCAGCGCCGGGACATTTAATTTCGAGCAGTACTTC. Protein sequence: CAISAGTFNFEQYF.

The rearrangement uses TRBV27 and TRBJ2-7; 10 bases align to TRBD1. This CDR3 has 15 residues. Germline CDR1 reads MNHEY; CDR2 reads SMNVEV (reference sequence). Trimming cost V 1 base and J 4 bases; bases outside gene matches: 4. CDR3 in amino acids: CASSLLGQGLYEQYF. The CDR3 DNA sequence: TGTGCCAGCAGTTTATTGGGACAGGGGTTATACGAGCAGTACTTC.